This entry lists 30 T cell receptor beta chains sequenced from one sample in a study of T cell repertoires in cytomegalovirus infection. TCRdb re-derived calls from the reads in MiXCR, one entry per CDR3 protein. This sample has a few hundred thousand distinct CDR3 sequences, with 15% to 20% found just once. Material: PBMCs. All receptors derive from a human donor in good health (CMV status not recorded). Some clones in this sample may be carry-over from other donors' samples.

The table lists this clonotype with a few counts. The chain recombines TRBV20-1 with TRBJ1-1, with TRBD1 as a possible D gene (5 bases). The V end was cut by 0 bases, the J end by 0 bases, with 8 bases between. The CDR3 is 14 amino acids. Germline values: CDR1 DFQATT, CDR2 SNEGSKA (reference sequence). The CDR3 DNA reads TGCAGTGCTAGAGATACAGGAATGAACACTGAAGCTTTCTTT. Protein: CSARDTGMNTEAFF.

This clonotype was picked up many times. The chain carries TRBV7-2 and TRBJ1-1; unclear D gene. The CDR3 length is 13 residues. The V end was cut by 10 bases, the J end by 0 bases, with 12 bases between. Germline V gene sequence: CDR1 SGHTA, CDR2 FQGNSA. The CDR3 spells CATQNQLNTEAFF. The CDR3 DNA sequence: TGTGCCACCCAAAACCAATTGAACACTGAAGCTTTCTTT.

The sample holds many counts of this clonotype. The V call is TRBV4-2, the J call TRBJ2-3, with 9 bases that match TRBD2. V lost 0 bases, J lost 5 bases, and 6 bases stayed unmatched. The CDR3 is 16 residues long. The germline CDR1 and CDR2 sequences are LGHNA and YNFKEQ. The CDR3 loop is CASSQDLAGAGDTQYF. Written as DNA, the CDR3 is TGTGCCAGCAGCCAAGATTTAGCGGGGGCGGGAGATACGCAGTATTTT.

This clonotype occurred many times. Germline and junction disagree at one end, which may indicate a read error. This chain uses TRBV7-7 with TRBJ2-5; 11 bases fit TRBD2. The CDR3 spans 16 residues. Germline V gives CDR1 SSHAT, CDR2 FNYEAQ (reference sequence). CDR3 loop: CASSIGLAGGRETQYF. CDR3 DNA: TGTGCTAGCAGCATTGGATTAGCGGGGGGGAGAGAGACCCAGTACTTC.

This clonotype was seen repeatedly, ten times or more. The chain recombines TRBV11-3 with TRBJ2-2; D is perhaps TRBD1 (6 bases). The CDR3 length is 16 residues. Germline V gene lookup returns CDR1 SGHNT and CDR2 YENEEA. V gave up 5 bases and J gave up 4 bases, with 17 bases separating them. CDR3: CASSRSAGAITGELFF. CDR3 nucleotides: TGTGCCAGCAGCCGTTCGGCAGGGGCGATCACCGGGGAGCTGTTTTTT. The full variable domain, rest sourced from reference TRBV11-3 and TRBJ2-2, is EAGVVQSPRYKIIEKKQPVAFWCNPISGHNTLYWYLQNLGQGPELLIRYENEEAVDDSQLPKDRFSAERLKGVDSTLKIQPAELGDSAVYLCASSRSAGAITGELFFGEGSRLTVL.

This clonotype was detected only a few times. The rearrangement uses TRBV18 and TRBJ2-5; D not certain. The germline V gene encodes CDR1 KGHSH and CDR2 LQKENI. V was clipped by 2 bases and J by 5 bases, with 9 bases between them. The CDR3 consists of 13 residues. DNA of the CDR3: TGTGCCAGCTCACCAAGCCCTTCCGAGACCCAGTACTTC. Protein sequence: CASSPSPSETQYF. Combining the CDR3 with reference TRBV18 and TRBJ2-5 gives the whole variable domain NAGVMQNPRHLVRRRGQEARLRCSPMKGHSHVYWYRQLPEEGLKFMVYLQKENIIDESGMPKERFSAEFPKEGPSILRIQQVVRGDSAAYFCASSPSPSETQYFGPGTRLLVL.

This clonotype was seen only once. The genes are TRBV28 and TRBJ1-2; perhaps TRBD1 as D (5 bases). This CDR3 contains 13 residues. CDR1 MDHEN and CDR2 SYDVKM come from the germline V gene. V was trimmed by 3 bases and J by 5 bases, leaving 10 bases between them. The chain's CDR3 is CASSFLGRYGYTF. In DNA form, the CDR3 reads TGTGCCAGCAGTTTTCTGGGACGATATGGCTACACCTTC.

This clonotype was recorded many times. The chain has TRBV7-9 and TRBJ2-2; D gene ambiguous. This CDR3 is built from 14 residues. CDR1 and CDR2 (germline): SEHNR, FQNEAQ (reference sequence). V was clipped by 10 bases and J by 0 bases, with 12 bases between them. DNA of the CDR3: TGTGCCACCGGACGGCTTGCGAACACCGGGGAGCTGTTTTTT. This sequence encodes CATGRLANTGELFF. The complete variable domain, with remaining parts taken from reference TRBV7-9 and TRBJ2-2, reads DTGVSQNPRHKITKRGQNVTFRCDPISEHNRLYWYRQTLGQGPEFLTYFQNEAQLEKSRLLSDRFSAERPKGSFSTLEIQRTEQGDSAMYLCATGRLANTGELFFGEGSRLTVL.

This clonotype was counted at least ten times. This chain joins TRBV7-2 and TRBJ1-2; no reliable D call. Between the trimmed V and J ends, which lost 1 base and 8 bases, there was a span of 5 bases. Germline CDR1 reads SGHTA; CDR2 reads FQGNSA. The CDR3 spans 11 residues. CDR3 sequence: CASSLVTGYTF. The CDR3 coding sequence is TGTGCCAGCAGCTTAGTCACAGGCTACACCTTC.

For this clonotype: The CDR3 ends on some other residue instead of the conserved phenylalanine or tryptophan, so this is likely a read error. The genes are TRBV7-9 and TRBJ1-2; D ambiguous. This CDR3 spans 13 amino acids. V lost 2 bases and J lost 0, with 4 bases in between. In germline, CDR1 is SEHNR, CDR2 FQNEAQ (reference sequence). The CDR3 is CASSLTPNYGYTL. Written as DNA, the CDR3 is TGTGCCAGCAGCTTAACCCCTAACTATGGCTACACCTTA.

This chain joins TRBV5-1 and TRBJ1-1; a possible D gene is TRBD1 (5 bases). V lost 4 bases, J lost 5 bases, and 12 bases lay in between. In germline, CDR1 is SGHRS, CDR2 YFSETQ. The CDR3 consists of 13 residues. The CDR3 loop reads CASSNPGGTEAFF. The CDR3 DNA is TGCGCCAGCAGCAACCCCGGGGGAACTGAAGCTTTCTTT.

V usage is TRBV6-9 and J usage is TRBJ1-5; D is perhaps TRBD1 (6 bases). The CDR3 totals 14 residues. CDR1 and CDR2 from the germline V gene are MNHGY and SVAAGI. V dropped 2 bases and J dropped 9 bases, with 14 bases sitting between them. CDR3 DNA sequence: TGTGCCAGCAGTTATGAGGGGGGCGTAGCGCCCCAGCATTTT. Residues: CASSYEGGVAPQHF.

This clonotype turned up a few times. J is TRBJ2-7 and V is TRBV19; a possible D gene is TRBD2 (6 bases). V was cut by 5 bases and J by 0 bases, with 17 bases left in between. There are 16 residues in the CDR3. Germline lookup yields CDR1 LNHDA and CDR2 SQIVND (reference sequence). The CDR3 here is CASSPSGTVSSYEQYF. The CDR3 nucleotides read TGTGCCAGTAGTCCGTCCGGGACTGTAAGCTCCTACGAGCAGTACTTC.

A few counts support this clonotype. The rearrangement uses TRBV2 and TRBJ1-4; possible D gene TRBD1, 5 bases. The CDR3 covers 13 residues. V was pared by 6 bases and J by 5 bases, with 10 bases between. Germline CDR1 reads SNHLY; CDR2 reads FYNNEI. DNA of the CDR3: TGTGCCAGCAGGAAGACAGAGAATGAAAAACTGTTTTTT. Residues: CASRKTENEKLFF.

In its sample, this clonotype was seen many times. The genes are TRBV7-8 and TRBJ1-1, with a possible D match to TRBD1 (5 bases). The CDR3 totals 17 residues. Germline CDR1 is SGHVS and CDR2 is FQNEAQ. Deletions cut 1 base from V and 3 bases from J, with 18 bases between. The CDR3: CASSLGGGRGFYTEAFF. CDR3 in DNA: TGTGCCAGCAGCTTAGGAGGCGGGAGGGGATTTTACACTGAAGCTTTCTTT.

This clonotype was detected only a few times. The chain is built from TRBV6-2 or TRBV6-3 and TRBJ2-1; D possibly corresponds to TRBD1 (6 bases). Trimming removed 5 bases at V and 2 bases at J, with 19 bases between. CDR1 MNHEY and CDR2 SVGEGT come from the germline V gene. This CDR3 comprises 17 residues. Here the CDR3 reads CASSPDRTRWTYNEQFF. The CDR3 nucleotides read TGTGCCAGCAGTCCCGACAGGACCCGCTGGACCTACAATGAGCAGTTCTTC.

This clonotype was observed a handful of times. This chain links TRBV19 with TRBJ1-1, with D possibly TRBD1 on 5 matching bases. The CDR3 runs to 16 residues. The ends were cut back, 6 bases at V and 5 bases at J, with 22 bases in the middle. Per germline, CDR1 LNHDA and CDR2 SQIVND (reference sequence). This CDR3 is CASSPGGGLVWTEAFF. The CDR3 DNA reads TGTGCCAGTAGCCCCGGGGGAGGCCTCGTTTGGACTGAAGCTTTCTTT.

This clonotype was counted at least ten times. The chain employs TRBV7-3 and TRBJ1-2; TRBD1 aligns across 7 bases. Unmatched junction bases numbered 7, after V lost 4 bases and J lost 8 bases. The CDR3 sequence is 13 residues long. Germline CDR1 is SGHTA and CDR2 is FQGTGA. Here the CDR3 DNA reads TGTGCCAGCAGCTCAGGGACAGAGGGCGGCTACACCTTC. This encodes CASSSGTEGGYTF. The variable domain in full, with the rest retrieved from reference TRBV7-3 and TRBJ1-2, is GAGVSQTPSNKVTEKGKYVELRCDPISGHTALYWYRQSLGQGPEFLIYFQGTGAADDSGLPNDRFFAVRPEGSVSTLKIQRTERGDSAVYLCASSSGTEGGYTFGSGTRLTVV.

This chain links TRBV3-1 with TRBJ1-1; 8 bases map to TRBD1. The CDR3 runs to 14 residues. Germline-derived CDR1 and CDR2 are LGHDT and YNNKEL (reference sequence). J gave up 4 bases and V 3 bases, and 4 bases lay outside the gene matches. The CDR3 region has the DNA TGTGCCAGCAGCCACGGCAGGGGGCTCACTGAAGCTTTCTTT. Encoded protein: CASSHGRGLTEAFF.

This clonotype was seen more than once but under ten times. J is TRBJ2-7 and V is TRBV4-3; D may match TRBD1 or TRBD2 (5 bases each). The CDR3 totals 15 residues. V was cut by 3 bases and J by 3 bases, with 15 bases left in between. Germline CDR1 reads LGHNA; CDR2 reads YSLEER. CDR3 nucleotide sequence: TGCGCCAGCAGCCAGGCTTTCGTGGGGGACTACGAGCAGTACTTC. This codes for CASSQAFVGDYEQYF.

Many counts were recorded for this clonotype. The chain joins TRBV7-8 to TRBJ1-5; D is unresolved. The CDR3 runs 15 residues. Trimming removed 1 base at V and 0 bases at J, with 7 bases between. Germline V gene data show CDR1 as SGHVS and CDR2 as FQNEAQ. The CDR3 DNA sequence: TGTGCCAGCAGCTTAGGGGGTTTTAGCAATCAGCCCCAGCATTTT. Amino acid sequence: CASSLGGFSNQPQHF.

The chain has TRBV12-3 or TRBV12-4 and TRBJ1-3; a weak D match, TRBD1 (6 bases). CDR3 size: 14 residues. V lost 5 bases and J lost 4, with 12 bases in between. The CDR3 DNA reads TGTGCCAGCAGTCTACAGGGCTTGGGAAACACCATATATTTT. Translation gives CASSLQGLGNTIYF.

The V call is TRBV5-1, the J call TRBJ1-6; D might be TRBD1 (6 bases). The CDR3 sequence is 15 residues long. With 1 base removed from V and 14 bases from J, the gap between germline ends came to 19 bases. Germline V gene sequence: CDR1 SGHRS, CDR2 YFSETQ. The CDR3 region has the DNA TGCGCCAGCAGCTTGTCCGAGACAGGAAGGTCAACCCTCCACTTT. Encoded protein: CASSLSETGRSTLHF.

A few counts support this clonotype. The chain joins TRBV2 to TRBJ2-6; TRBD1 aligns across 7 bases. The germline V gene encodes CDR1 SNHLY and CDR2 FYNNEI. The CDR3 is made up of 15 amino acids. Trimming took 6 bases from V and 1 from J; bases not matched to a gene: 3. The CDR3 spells CASSADRSGANVLTF. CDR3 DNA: TGTGCCAGCAGCGCGGACAGGTCTGGGGCCAACGTCCTGACTTTC.

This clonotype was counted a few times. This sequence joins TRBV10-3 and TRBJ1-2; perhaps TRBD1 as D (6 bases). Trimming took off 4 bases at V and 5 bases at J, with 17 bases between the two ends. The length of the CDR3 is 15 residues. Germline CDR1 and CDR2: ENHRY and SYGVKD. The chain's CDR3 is CAISASGVAGYGYTF. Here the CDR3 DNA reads TGTGCCATCAGTGCCTCAGGGGTGGCTGGGTATGGCTACACCTTC.

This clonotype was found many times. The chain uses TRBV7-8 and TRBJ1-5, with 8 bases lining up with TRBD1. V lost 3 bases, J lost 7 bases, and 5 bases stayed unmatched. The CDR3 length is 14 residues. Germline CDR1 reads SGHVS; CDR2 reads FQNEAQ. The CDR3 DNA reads TGTGCCAGCAGCTTTGGACAGGGAAGCCAGCCCCAGCATTTT. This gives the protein CASSFGQGSQPQHF.

The CDR3 DNA reads as TGTGCCACCGGACAGAGAAGTCATATGAACACTGAAGCTTTCTTT. Translating it yields CATGQRSHMNTEAFF. This sequence joins TRBV6-5 and TRBJ1-1, with a possible D match to TRBD1 (6 bases). This CDR3 is built from 15 residues. Deletions cut 10 bases from V and 0 bases from J, with 18 bases between. CDR1 is MNHEY and CDR2 is SVGAGI in the germline V gene.

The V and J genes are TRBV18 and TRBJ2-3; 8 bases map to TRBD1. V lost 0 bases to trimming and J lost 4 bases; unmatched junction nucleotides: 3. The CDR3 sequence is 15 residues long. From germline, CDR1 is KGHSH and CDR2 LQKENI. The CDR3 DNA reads TGTGCCAGCTCACCACCGGACAGGGCCCCAGATACGCAGTATTTT. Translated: CASSPPDRAPDTQYF. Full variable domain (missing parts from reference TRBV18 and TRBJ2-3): NAGVMQNPRHLVRRRGQEARLRCSPMKGHSHVYWYRQLPEEGLKFMVYLQKENIIDESGMPKERFSAEFPKEGPSILRIQQVVRGDSAAYFCASSPPDRAPDTQYFGPGTRLTVL.

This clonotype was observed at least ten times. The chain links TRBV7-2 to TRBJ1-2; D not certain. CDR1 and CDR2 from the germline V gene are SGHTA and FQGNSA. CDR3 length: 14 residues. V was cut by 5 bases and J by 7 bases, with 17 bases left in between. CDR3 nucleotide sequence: TGTGCCAGCAGCCTAGGTGGGGTTTCTGGTGGCTACACCTTC. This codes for CASSLGGVSGGYTF. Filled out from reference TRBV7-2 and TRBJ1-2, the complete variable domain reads GAGVSQSPSNKVTEKGKDVELRCDPISGHTALYWYRQSLGQGLEFLIYFQGNSAPDKSGLPSDRFSAERTGGSVSTLTIQRTQQEDSAVYLCASSLGGVSGGYTFGSGTRLTVV.

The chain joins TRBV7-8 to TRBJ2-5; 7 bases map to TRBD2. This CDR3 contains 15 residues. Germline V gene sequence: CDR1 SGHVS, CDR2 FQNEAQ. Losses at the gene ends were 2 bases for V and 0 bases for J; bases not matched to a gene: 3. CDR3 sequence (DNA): TGTGCCAGCAGCTTATTTAGCGGGTACCAAGAGACCCAGTACTTC. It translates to CASSLFSGYQETQYF.